The 7 T cell receptor beta chains below were found in one sample sequenced in a study of a mutant IDH1 vaccine in newly diagnosed glioma. Which antigens these TCRs recognize remains unknown. Clones were sequenced by immunoSEQ multiplex PCR, and TCRdb holds only the in-frame ones, with some missing. The data contain tens of thousands of clones, roughly 90% of them singletons. Time point given: week 11, during vaccination. Vaccination used 300 ug of mutant IDH1 20-mer peptide per dose, with topical imiquimod. The source was PBMCs, collected from a glioma patient whose treatment included an IDH1 peptide vaccine. The receptors originated from a man younger than 30 with glioma.

V gene TRBV5-1 combines with J gene TRBJ2-5; D possibly uses TRBD1 or TRBD2 (6 bases each). V lost 0 bases, J lost 5 bases, and 11 bases lay in between. Germline loops: CDR1 SGHRS, CDR2 YFSETQ. The CDR3 covers 14 residues. CDR3 in amino acids: CASSLVGGTETQYF. The CDR3, as DNA: TGCGCCAGCAGCTTGGTCGGGGGCACGGAGACCCAGTACTTC.

The gene calls are TRBV5-1 and TRBJ1-4; D gene unclear. CDR3 length: 14 amino acids. CDR1 is SGHRS, CDR2 YFSETQ, per germline. V was clipped by 4 bases and J by 0 bases, with 7 bases between them. CDR3 sequence: CASSVLATNEKLFF. CDR3 DNA sequence: TGCGCCAGCAGCGTGCTTGCAACTAATGAAAAACTGTTTTTT.

Written as DNA, the CDR3 is TGTGCCAGCAGCGTCGCCGGGACAGGGGGTCACGAGCAGTACTTC. Translating it yields CASSVAGTGGHEQYF. The genes are TRBV9 and TRBJ2-7; 11 bases are shared with TRBD1. V shed 2 bases, J shed 5 bases, and the junction held 6 bases outside the gene matches. This CDR3 spans 15 amino acids. Germline V gene lookup returns CDR1 SGDLS and CDR2 YYNGEE.

The genes are TRBV6-1 and TRBJ2-7; D is unresolved. The CDR3 runs 14 residues. Germline V gives CDR1 MNHNS, CDR2 SASEGT. Trimming took off 4 bases at V and 2 bases at J, with 12 bases between the two ends. The CDR3 sequence: CASSVDQHTYEQYF. As DNA, the CDR3 is TGTGCCAGCAGTGTAGATCAACATACCTACGAGCAGTACTTC.

This clone is a singleton in its sample. The chain has TRBV7-3 and TRBJ2-4; the D call may be TRBD1 or TRBD2 (5 bases each). Germline CDR1 reads SGHTA; CDR2 reads FQGTGA. Trimming stripped 2 bases from V and 8 bases from J, with 13 bases between. The CDR3 consists of 14 residues. The CDR3 DNA reads as TGTGCCAGCAGCTTATCCAGGGTGGAGGACATTCAGTACTTC. Translation: CASSLSRVEDIQYF. The whole variable domain, remainder taken from reference TRBV7-3 and TRBJ2-4, is GAGVSQTPSNKVTEKGKYVELRCDPISGHTALYWYRQSLGQGPEFLIYFQGTGAADDSGLPNDRFFAVRPEGSVSTLKIQRTERGDSAVYLCASSLSRVEDIQYFGAGTRLSVL.

V and J are TRBV10-3 and TRBJ2-2, with 9 positions matching TRBD2. This CDR3 spans 18 amino acids. Losses at the gene ends were 0 bases for V and 0 bases for J; bases not matched to a gene: 5. In germline, CDR1 is ENHRY, CDR2 SYGVKD. CDR3 DNA: TGTGCCATCAGTGAGTCTGGCGCGGGAGGGCCGAACACCGGGGAGCTGTTTTTT. Its translation: CAISESGAGGPNTGELFF.

This clone appeared a single time. This chain connects TRBV7-2 to TRBJ1-5; 8 nucleotides match TRBD1. The CDR3 loop spans 16 amino acids. The trim removed 1 base at V and 1 base at J, leaving 3 bases unmatched. The germline V gene has CDR1 SGHTA and CDR2 FQGNSA. For the CDR3, the DNA is TGTGCCAGCAGCTTAGGTACAGGGGGAAGCAATCAGCCCCAGCATTTT. Translating it yields CASSLGTGGSNQPQHF.